The rows below give T cell receptor beta chains drawn from one sample of a study of T cells after yellow fever vaccination. TCRdb processed the 5' RACE reads anew with MiXCR; each CDR3 protein has one entry. The sample lists approximately 510,000 distinct CDR3 sequences, less than 25% occurring once. The starting material was PBMCs, obtained approximately 22 days after the first yellow fever vaccination. Receptors originate from a man younger than 35 who received the YFV17D yellow fever vaccine. CDR3s include the opening cysteine and the closing phenylalanine or tryptophan. A D gene is named only where the DNA matches it firmly. Rows may omit the clone size; those that give it use once, few, many or a size class.

TRBV5-1	.	.	TRBJ1-1	13	TGCGCCAGCAGCTTGCCGGGGGCGGTTGAAGCTTTCTTT	CASSLPGAVEAFF
TRBV6-2/TRBV6-3	.	.	TRBJ2-7	13	TGTGCCAGCAGTTATTCCAGCTCCTACGAGCAGTACTTC	CASSYSSSYEQYF
TRBV20-1	few	.	TRBJ1-4	13	TGCAGTGCTAGTCGACAGTCCGATGAAAAACTGTTTTTT	CSASRQSDEKLFF
TRBV6-1	few	.	TRBJ2-5	12	TGTGCCAGCAGTGAAAAAAGGGAGACCCAGTACTTC	CASSEKRETQYF
TRBV20-1	few	.	TRBJ2-2	15	TGCAGTGCCAGAGGGCCAGAAACGAACACCGGGGAGCTGTTTTTT	CSARGPETNTGELFF
TRBV28	.	.	TRBJ1-1	11	TGTGCCAGCGCAATAAACCGAGAAGCTTTCTTT	CASAINREAFF
TRBV3-1	.	.	TRBJ1-2	16	TGTGCCAGCAGCCAAAGGGGTGGGACCACTAACTATGGCTACACCTTC	CASSQRGGTTNYGYTF
TRBV6-4	.	.	TRBJ2-3	15	TGTGCCAGCAGCCATAGAGCCGGTGCCACAGATACGCAGTATTTT	CASSHRAGATDTQYF
TRBV6-1	few	.	TRBJ2-2	16	TGTGCCAGCCCACTAGGAGGCTCGGCGAACACCGGGGAGCTGTTTTTT	CASPLGGSANTGELFF
TRBV5-1	.	.	TRBJ1-1	16	TGCGCCAGCAGCCCGGGGACATGGAGTGGGAACACTGAAGCTTTCTTT	CASSPGTWSGNTEAFF
TRBV4-1	.	TRBD1	TRBJ2-1	16	TGCGCCAGCAGCCAAACACAGGGGGTATCCCTCAATGAGCAGTTCTTC	CASSQTQGVSLNEQFF
TRBV29-1	once	TRBD2	TRBJ2-7	13	TGCAGCTCCGGACTAGCGGGGGTCGACGAGCAGTACTTC	CSSGLAGVDEQYF
TRBV11-2	.	.	TRBJ2-3	16	TGTGCCAGCAGCCGCGCCGGTGCGGGTAGCACAGATACGCAGTATTTT	CASSRAGAGSTDTQYF
TRBV13	.	.	TRBJ1-6	16	TGTGCCAGCAGCCCCTTAGGACAGATGTCTAATTCACCCCTCCACTTT	CASSPLGQMSNSPLHF
TRBV5-1	.	TRBD1	TRBJ2-5	15	TGCGCCAGCAGCGGGGGAGCCAGGGGGCAAGAGACCCAGTACTTC	CASSGGARGQETQYF
TRBV5-5	few	.	TRBJ1-6	15	TGTGCCAGCAGCTTGGACAGTCGGAATAATTCACCCCTCCACTTT	CASSLDSRNNSPLHF
TRBV20-1	.	TRBD1	TRBJ1-1	12	TGCAGTGCTGAACAGGGGGGATTTGAAGCTTTCTTT	CSAEQGGFEAFF
TRBV5-1	.	.	TRBJ2-7	13	TGCGCCAGCAGCCCCCCGCGGTGGCACGAGCAGTACTTC	CASSPPRWHEQYF
TRBV7-2	.	.	TRBJ1-6	15	TGTGCCAGCAGCCTTACGGGGGCGGACGATTCACCCCTCCACTTT	CASSLTGADDSPLHF
TRBV3-1	few	.	TRBJ2-1	15	TGTGCCAGCAGCCAAGAGAGGGGCCCCCACAATGAGCAGTTCTTC	CASSQERGPHNEQFF
TRBV29-1	.	TRBD1	TRBJ1-2	15	TGCAGCGTCCCTAGGGGGACAGGGTTTGACTATGGCTACACCTTC	CSVPRGTGFDYGYTF
TRBV7-2	.	TRBD1	TRBJ2-7	15	TGTGCCAGCAGCTTAATGGGACAGTCTGCCTACGAGCAGTACTTC	CASSLMGQSAYEQYF
TRBV4-2	.	TRBD2	TRBJ2-3	15	TGTGCCAGCAGCCAAAGGAGCGGGGTCCCTGATACGCAGTATTTT	CASSQRSGVPDTQYF
TRBV7-6	.	.	TRBJ1-1	16	TGTGCCAGCAGCTCCGCGGGGGGTCGGGGGGCCACTGAAGCTTTCTTT	CASSSAGGRGATEAFF
TRBV12-3/TRBV12-4	few	.	TRBJ2-1	13	TGTGCCAGCAGTTTAAAAGCCTACAATGAGCAGTTCTTC	CASSLKAYNEQFF
TRBV6-9	few	TRBD1	TRBJ1-3	17	TGTGCCAGCAGTTATTCGACAGGGAGGTCCTCTGGAAACACCATATATTTT	CASSYSTGRSSGNTIYF
TRBV10-2	.	.	TRBJ2-3	14	TGCGCCAGCAGTGAGGGGGGGCCGACAGATACGCAGTATTTT	CASSEGGPTDTQYF
TRBV12-3/TRBV12-4	many	.	TRBJ1-1	17	TGTGCCAGCAGTGTCGTGGGGGGTCGTTACGGGGGCACTGAAGCTTTCTTT	CASSVVGGRYGGTEAFF
TRBV29-1	.	.	TRBJ1-4	13	TGCAGCGTGGGGGGGACACGACATGAAAAACTGTTTTTT	CSVGGTRHEKLFF
TRBV6-2/TRBV6-3	few	TRBD1	TRBJ2-7	16	TGTGCCAGCAGTTACTCCGCCCGGACAGGGACCCACGAGCAGTACTTC	CASSYSARTGTHEQYF
TRBV4-2	few	TRBD2	TRBJ2-3	17	TGTGCCAGCAGCCCCACCGGGACTAGCGGATACACAGATACGCAGTATTTT	CASSPTGTSGYTDTQYF
TRBV6-5	few	.	TRBJ1-4	15	TGTGCCAGCAGTTACTCGAGCGGCACCGATGAAAAACTGTTTTTT	CASSYSSGTDEKLFF
TRBV3-1	.	.	TRBJ1-2	17	TGTGCCAGCAGCCAAGACCTTTTAGGAGAGACTAACTATGGCTACACCTTC	CASSQDLLGETNYGYTF